One T cell receptor beta chain is described in this entry. Its antigen remains unknown. This entry belongs to a study of CD8+ T cells in alopecia areata. Across the study: The drug, oral tofacitinib, was given to treated patients at 5 to 10 mg twice daily.

Study results and limitations: Administration of tofacitinib significantly diminished scalp clonality and expanded CD8+ clones within the top 100. Lesional tissue from the scalp (especially in alopecia totalis/universalis) showed higher clonality than normal scalp.

V was clipped by 1 base and J by 8 bases, with 11 bases between them. CDR1 and CDR2 (germline): MDHEN, SYDVKM. The CDR3 has 13 amino acids. Extracted RNA was reverse transcribed into cDNA, the sequencing template. The table came from immunoSEQ multiplex PCR; TCRdb's copy has only in-frame clones and leaves some out. This sample carries 80,000 to 100,000 clones, roughly two fifths of them seen once, and the ten largest clones take roughly 18%. As to treatment: oral pan-JAK inhibitor, 5-10 mg twice daily. PBMC-derived CD4+ and CD8+ T cells were sorted. Sequencing used CD8+ T cells sorted from blood, obtained at week 24, from a patient treated with tofacitinib. This sequence originates from a human donor with alopecia areata. This rearrangement joins TRBV28 to TRBJ1-2; D is undetermined. The CDR3 DNA is TGTGCCAGCAGTTTATCAAGCTTGGGAGGCTACACCTTC. Translating gives CASSLSSLGGYTF.